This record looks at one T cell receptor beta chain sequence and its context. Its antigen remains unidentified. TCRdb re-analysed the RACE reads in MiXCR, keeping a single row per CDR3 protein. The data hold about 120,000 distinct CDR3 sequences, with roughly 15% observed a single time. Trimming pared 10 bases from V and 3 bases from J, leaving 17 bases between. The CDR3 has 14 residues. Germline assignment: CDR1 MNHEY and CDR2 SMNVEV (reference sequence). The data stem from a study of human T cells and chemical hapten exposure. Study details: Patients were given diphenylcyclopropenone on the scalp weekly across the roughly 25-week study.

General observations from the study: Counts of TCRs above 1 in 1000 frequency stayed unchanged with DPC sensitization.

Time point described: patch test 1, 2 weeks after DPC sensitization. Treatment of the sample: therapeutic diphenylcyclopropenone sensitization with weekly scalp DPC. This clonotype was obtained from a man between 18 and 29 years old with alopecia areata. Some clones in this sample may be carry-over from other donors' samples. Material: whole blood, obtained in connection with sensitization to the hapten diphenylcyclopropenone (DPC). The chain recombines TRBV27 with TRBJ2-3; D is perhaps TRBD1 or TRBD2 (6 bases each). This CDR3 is CATRRGARTDTQYF. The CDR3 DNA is TGTGCCACCAGGAGGGGGGCCAGGACAGATACGCAGTATTTT.